This T cell receptor beta chain originates from a study of breast tumors, draining lymph nodes, adjacent tissues. V was pared by 4 bases and J by 6 bases, with 4 bases of the junction left unmatched. This CDR3 contains 14 residues. From germline, CDR1 is PRHDT and CDR2 FYEKMQ (reference sequence). The lymph nodes were axillary draining lymph nodes from breast cancer patients. This clonotype has ten or more counts. Its specificity is unknown. TCRdb redid the calling of the multiplex PCR reads with MiXCR, one entry per CDR3 protein. Among about 180,000 distinct CDR3 sequences, about 33% were seen once, and the ten largest hold around 4.5%. Whole-study results and caveats: Tumor repertoires ranked between lymph nodes and nontumor tissue in diversity, with V and J gene preferences. Compared with basal-like, luminal-like tumors shared significantly more repertoire with nontumor tissue. Most tumor T cells seemingly derive from lymph node, then expand in tumor.

The sequence was collected from a female donor with breast cancer. Some clones in this sample may be carry-over from other donors' samples. Sequencing was performed on axillary lymph node tissue. The J gene is TRBJ2-3, the V gene TRBV13, with 10 bases fitting TRBD1. The CDR3 DNA reads TGTGCCAGCAGCTCAGAGGGACAGGGGGATACGCAGTATTTT. It is translated as CASSSEGQGDTQYF.